This is a list of T cell receptor beta chains from one sample in a study of regulatory T cells in long-lasting Graves disease. A single record per CDR3 protein comes from TCRdb applying MiXCR to the multiplex PCR reads. Seen here are 600,000 to 800,000 distinct CDR3 sequences, about 32% observed once, and the top ten hold 40% to 55%. The sequences come from peripheral blood mononuclear cells (PBMCs), collected when the disease was refractory, from a patient treated with antithyroid drugs. The receptor set was obtained from a female donor with Graves disease. Both conserved end residues are part of each CDR3. The D gene is left open where the match is weak. Only some rows state a clone size, as once, few, many or a class for expanded clones.

>few|NA|TRBJ2-1|TRBV12-3/TRBV12-4
CASSPTSNEQFF
TGTGCCAGCAGTCCTACTAGCAATGAGCAGTTCTTC
>NA|NA|TRBJ2-7|TRBV5-1
CASHPRGRAGPYEQYF
TGCGCCAGCCATCCTCGCGGGCGGGCCGGGCCTTACGAGCAGTACTTC
>NA|NA|TRBJ2-7|TRBV5-1
CASSYDSPGAPRYEQYF
TGCGCCAGCAGTTACGACTCTCCCGGGGCTCCTCGGTACGAGCAGTACTTC
>few|TRBD2|TRBJ2-2|TRBV29-1
CSVAGLAGGPGELFF
TGCAGCGTTGCTGGACTAGCGGGAGGCCCCGGGGAGCTGTTTTTT
>NA|NA|TRBJ2-7|TRBV27
CASSKPSEGRITYEQYF
TGTGCCAGCAGCAAACCTTCGGAGGGACGAATAACCTACGAGCAGTACTTC
>few|TRBD2|TRBJ2-7|TRBV6-1
CASASSGTYEQYF
TGTGCCAGCGCGTCTAGCGGGACCTACGAGCAGTACTTC
>NA|NA|TRBJ1-1|TRBV4-1
CASSQTNTEAFF
TGCGCCAGCAGCCAAACAAACACTGAAGCTTTCTTT
>few|NA|TRBJ1-5|TRBV3-1
CASSQDYGNQPQHF
TGTGCCAGCAGCCAAGATTATGGCAATCAGCCCCAGCATTTT
>NA|NA|TRBJ1-5|TRBV7-2
CASSLKWQVNQPQHF
TGTGCCAGCAGCTTAAAGTGGCAGGTCAATCAGCCCCAGCATTTT
>NA|NA|TRBJ2-1|TRBV7-3
CASSLALPSYNEQFF
TGTGCCAGCAGCTTAGCCCTACCCTCCTACAATGAGCAGTTCTTC
>NA|NA|TRBJ2-7|TRBV9
CASSVEIDPRYEQYF
TGTGCCAGCAGCGTAGAAATTGACCCGAGGTACGAGCAGTACTTC
>many|NA|TRBJ1-1|TRBV2
CASSEALPGFNTEAFF
TGTGCCAGCAGTGAAGCGCTTCCAGGGTTTAACACTGAAGCTTTCTTT
>few|NA|TRBJ2-7|TRBV5-1
CASGQTGGYEQYF
TGCGCCAGCGGCCAAACGGGCGGCTACGAGCAGTACTTC
>few|NA|TRBJ1-1|TRBV5-6
CASFAPGLLNTEAFF
TGTGCCAGCTTCGCGCCGGGGCTCTTGAACACTGAAGCTTTCTTT
>many|NA|TRBJ1-1|TRBV6-1
CASRRRTVNTEAFF
TGTGCCAGCAGACGAAGGACGGTGAACACTGAAGCTTTCTTT
>NA|NA|TRBJ1-4|TRBV30
CAWSGDKSNEKLFF
TGTGCCTGGAGTGGCGATAAAAGTAATGAAAAACTGTTTTTT
>NA|TRBD2|TRBJ2-7|TRBV11-2
CASRTSGMLSEQYF
TGTGCCAGCAGGACAAGCGGGATGCTAAGTGAGCAGTACTTC
>NA|TRBD1|TRBJ2-7|TRBV12-3/TRBV12-4
CASSLGTGVSYEQYF
TGTGCCAGCAGTCTCGGGACAGGGGTTTCCTACGAGCAGTACTTC
>many|NA|TRBJ1-2|TRBV28
CASSSDGEAYGYTF
TGTGCCAGCAGCTCCGACGGCGAAGCCTATGGCTACACCTTC
>few|NA|TRBJ1-1|TRBV6-2/TRBV6-3
CASSYIGTSGTEAFF
TGTGCCAGCAGTTATATCGGGACAAGCGGGACTGAAGCTTTCTTT
>few|NA|TRBJ1-5|TRBV6-1
CASSKGPRSQPQHF
TGTGCCAGCAGCAAGGGACCTCGCAGTCAGCCCCAGCATTTT
>few|TRBD2|TRBJ2-7|TRBV14
CASSPRLADYEQYF
TGTGCCAGCAGCCCCAGACTAGCGGATTACGAGCAGTACTTC
>NA|TRBD1|TRBJ1-1|TRBV6-1
CASRGTGAAEAFF
TGTGCCAGCAGGGGGACAGGGGCGGCTGAAGCTTTCTTT
>many|TRBD2|TRBJ2-5|TRBV6-1
CATGGSQETQYF
TGTGCCACCGGGGGGTCCCAAGAGACCCAGTACTTC
>few|TRBD2|TRBJ2-2|TRBV2
CASSKTSGKTGELFF
TGTGCCAGCAGCAAGACTAGCGGGAAGACCGGGGAGCTGTTTTTT
>NA|NA|TRBJ1-3|TRBV20-1
CSASGITRGGNTIYF
TGCAGTGCTAGCGGCATCACTCGGGGGGGGAACACCATATATTTT
>NA|NA|TRBJ1-2|TRBV6-1
CASTKLPPSPFNYGYTF
TGTGCCAGCACCAAACTTCCTCCTAGCCCCTTCAACTATGGCTACACCTTC
>few|NA|TRBJ1-2|TRBV15
CATSRQATGNYGYTF
TGTGCCACCAGCAGACAAGCTACAGGGAACTATGGCTACACCTTC
>many|TRBD1|TRBJ2-7|TRBV12-3/TRBV12-4
CASSPGTGGSYEQYF
TGTGCCAGCAGTCCTGGGACAGGTGGATCCTACGAGCAGTACTTC
>NA|NA|TRBJ2-7|TRBV20-1
CSASRDSSSYEQYF
TGCAGTGCCTCCCGGGACTCGAGCTCCTACGAGCAGTACTTC
>NA|NA|TRBJ1-1|TRBV29-1
CSAEDKMNTEAFF
TGCAGCGCCGAAGACAAAATGAACACTGAAGCTTTCTTT
>NA|NA|TRBJ1-4|TRBV7-9
CASRGRLGEKLFF
TGTGCCAGCAGGGGACGACTTGGGGAAAAACTGTTTTTT
>few|NA|TRBJ1-5|TRBV2
CASRDDRRGNQPQHF
TGTGCCAGCAGGGATGACAGGCGGGGCAATCAGCCCCAGCATTTT
>NA|NA|TRBJ1-1|TRBV7-3
CASTPGPKNTEAFF
TGTGCCAGCACTCCCGGTCCGAAAAACACTGAAGCTTTCTTT
>NA|NA|TRBJ2-2|TRBV15
CAASREPRTTGELFF
TGTGCCGCCAGCAGAGAACCCAGAACCACCGGGGAGCTGTTTTTT
>few|TRBD1|TRBJ1-1|TRBV12-3/TRBV12-4
CASRATGTLNTEAFF
TGTGCCAGCAGGGCGACAGGGACTTTGAACACTGAAGCTTTCTTT
>few|TRBD2|TRBJ2-7|TRBV29-1
CSVSGTTYEQYF
TGCAGCGTTAGCGGGACTACCTACGAGCAGTACTTC
>few|TRBD1|TRBJ1-6|TRBV6-1
CASSLGDRNSPLHF
TGTGCCAGCAGTCTCGGGGACAGGAATTCACCCCTCCACTTT
>NA|NA|TRBJ2-7|TRBV5-1
CASSSTGRSSYEQYF
TGCGCCAGCAGCTCGACTGGCCGCAGCTCCTACGAGCAGTACTTC
>NA|TRBD2|TRBJ2-2|TRBV5-1
CASSLEAKREWRIGELFF
TGCGCCAGCAGCTTGGAAGCTAAGCGGGAGTGGCGCATCGGGGAGCTGTTTTTT
>few|TRBD2|TRBJ2-5|TRBV20-1
CSARGLAGGPRETQYF
TGCAGTGCTAGAGGACTAGCGGGAGGGCCGCGGGAGACCCAGTACTTC
>NA|NA|TRBJ1-4|TRBV7-9
CASSLGGHNEKLFF
TGTGCCAGCAGCTTAGGGGGACACAATGAAAAACTGTTTTTT
>few|NA|TRBJ1-2|TRBV5-1
CASSLTGPREGYGYTF
TGCGCCAGCAGCCTCACCGGGCCTCGGGAGGGATATGGCTACACCTTC
>NA|TRBD2|TRBJ2-7|TRBV9
CASSVRRLAGVTDYEQYF
TGTGCCAGCAGCGTAAGGAGGCTAGCGGGAGTAACGGACTACGAGCAGTACTTC
>few|NA|TRBJ1-1|TRBV6-1
CASSEGWSAAFF
TGTGCCAGCAGTGAAGGATGGAGTGCGGCTTTCTTT
>NA|TRBD1|TRBJ1-2|TRBV5-1
CASSLSPRDRGQYGYTF
TGCGCCAGCAGCTTGTCGCCCCGGGACAGGGGGCAGTATGGCTACACCTTC
>few|NA|TRBJ2-4|TRBV5-8
CASSLAGTKNIQYF
TGTGCCAGCAGCTTGGCAGGAACAAAAAACATTCAGTACTTC
>few|TRBD2|TRBJ2-1|TRBV27
CASSPNLLAGGSYNEQFF
TGTGCCAGCAGTCCGAACCTACTAGCGGGAGGATCCTACAATGAGCAGTTCTTC
>NA|NA|TRBJ1-5|TRBV2
CASSTGNSNQPQHF
TGTGCCAGCAGCACAGGGAATAGCAATCAGCCCCAGCATTTT
>NA|NA|TRBJ2-7|TRBV2
CASSEGRASYEQYF
TGTGCCAGCAGTGAGGGACGGGCATCCTACGAGCAGTACTTC
>few|TRBD1|TRBJ1-5|TRBV28
CASRRQGWGNQPQHF
TGTGCCAGCAGACGACAGGGTTGGGGCAATCAGCCCCAGCATTTT
>NA|NA|TRBJ2-1|TRBV27
CASSLGQHNEQFF
TGTGCCAGCAGTTTAGGGCAGCACAATGAGCAGTTCTTC
>NA|NA|TRBJ2-7|TRBV19
CASSARPSASYEQYF
TGTGCCAGTAGTGCCCGGCCTAGCGCTTCCTACGAGCAGTACTTC
>NA|TRBD2|TRBJ2-7|TRBV5-1
CASSGALAGGIHEQYF
TGCGCCAGCAGCGGCGCCCTAGCGGGAGGGATCCACGAGCAGTACTTC